These 26 T cell receptor beta chains originate from one sample sequenced in a study of cytomegalovirus exposure and HLA in healthy donors. PCR employed 60 Vbeta and 13 Jbeta primers. Sequenced by immunoSEQ multiplex PCR; TCRdb stores in-frame clones only, minus some. Altogether 110,000 or so clones are present, approximately 80% being singletons, with the ten largest covering 10% to 11%. The source material was PBMCs. The receptors were gathered from a man in his forties in good health and CMV-seropositive.

The chain joins TRBV7-2 to TRBJ2-7; no clear D gene. Germline lookup yields CDR1 SGHTA and CDR2 FQGNSA. With 1 base removed from V and 6 bases from J, the gap between germline ends came to 4 bases. This CDR3 is 11 amino acids long. CDR3 DNA: TGTGCCAGCAGCTTAGTATTCGAGCAGTACTTC. Translated, it gives CASSLVFEQYF. Complete variable domain (other parts from reference TRBV7-2 and TRBJ2-7): GAGVSQSPSNKVTEKGKDVELRCDPISGHTALYWYRQSLGQGLEFLIYFQGNSAPDKSGLPSDRFSAERTGGSVSTLTIQRTQQEDSAVYLCASSLVFEQYFGPGTRLTVT.

This chain uses TRBV6-4 with TRBJ1-1; 8 bases align to TRBD1. The ends lost 3 bases at V and 1 base at J; junction bases unmatched: 4. Germline V gives CDR1 MRHNA, CDR2 SNTAGT. The CDR3 loop spans 15 amino acids. The CDR3 DNA follows: TGTGCCAGCAGTGATCCCGGGACAGGGAACACTGAAGCTTTCTTT. Protein: CASSDPGTGNTEAFF.

The sample holds a few counts of this clone. This sequence joins TRBV25-1 and TRBJ2-1, with 9 bases that match TRBD2. The germline V gene has CDR1 MGHDK and CDR2 SYGVNS. The CDR3 spans 16 residues. The V and J ends lost 3 bases and 4 bases, in that order; junction bases with no gene match: 7. CDR3 sequence: CASSEVLAGKYNEQFF. The CDR3 coding sequence is TGTGCCAGCAGTGAGGTGCTAGCGGGGAAATACAATGAGCAGTTCTTC.

There are a few counts of this clone. CDR3: CASSNTDTGIPYEQYF. Written as DNA, the CDR3 is TGCGCCAGCAGTAATACCGACACAGGGATTCCCTACGAGCAGTACTTC. V and J are TRBV5-1 and TRBJ2-7, with D possibly being TRBD1 (6 bases). V was trimmed by 5 bases and J by 2 bases, leaving 20 bases between them. In germline, CDR1 is SGHRS, CDR2 YFSETQ. The CDR3 extends over 16 amino acids.

The chain joins TRBV4-2 to TRBJ1-5, with 10 nucleotides matching TRBD1. CDR3 length equals 17 residues. The V segment lost 3 bases and the J segment 6 bases; nucleotides outside the gene matches: 11. Looked up from germline, CDR1 is LGHNA and CDR2 is YNFKEQ. The CDR3 DNA sequence: TGTGCCAGCAGCCACCGAGCGCGACAGGGGGCAGTTCAGCCCCAGCATTTT. Translated: CASSHRARQGAVQPQHF.

V and J are TRBV7-3 and TRBJ2-5; D is ambiguous. Germline CDR1 reads SGHTA; CDR2 reads FQGTGA. With 5 bases removed from V and 1 base from J, the gap between germline ends came to 8 bases. The length of the CDR3 is 13 residues. The CDR3 reads CASSPSIQETQYF. The CDR3 DNA reads as TGTGCCAGCAGCCCAAGCATCCAAGAGACCCAGTACTTC.

The genes are TRBV18 and TRBJ1-5; no clear D gene. Germline V gene sequence: CDR1 KGHSH, CDR2 LQKENI. The CDR3 extends over 15 amino acids. Deletions cut 3 bases from V and 1 base from J, with 10 bases between. CDR3 residues: CASSPPGLSNQPQHF. For the CDR3, the DNA is TGTGCCAGCTCACCTCCGGGGTTGAGCAATCAGCCCCAGCATTTT.

Only a few counts were recorded for this clone. Other DNA sequences from this sample encode an identical CDR3 as well. The chain has TRBV9 and TRBJ2-2; TRBD1 matches at 9 bases. CDR3 size: 15 residues. Looked up from germline, CDR1 is SGDLS and CDR2 is YYNGEE. J was trimmed by 5 bases and V by 3 bases; bases with no gene match: 5. In DNA form, the CDR3 reads TGTGCCAGCAGCGGGGGACAGGGTCGGACCGGGGAGCTGTTTTTT. Protein product: CASSGGQGRTGELFF.

This clone was counted once. The chain recombines TRBV4-3 with TRBJ1-1; D perhaps matches TRBD1 (5 bases). CDR3 size: 12 residues. V was clipped by 4 bases and J by 4 bases, with 7 bases between them. Germline CDR1 and CDR2: LGHNA and YSLEER. This CDR3 reads CASSRGGTEAFF. DNA for the CDR3: TGCGCCAGCAGCCGCGGGGGCACTGAAGCTTTCTTT.

Details on this clone: Germline is not matched at one junction end, which may reflect a read error. The chain combines TRBV15 with TRBJ2-4, with 7 bases aligning to TRBD1. The CDR3 has 13 amino acids. CDR1 LNHNV and CDR2 YYDKDF come from the germline V gene (reference sequence). The CDR3 DNA follows: TGTGCCACCAGCAGAGTACAGGGGCTACATGCGATCTTC. Translation: CATSRVQGLHAIF.

This sequence joins TRBV19 and TRBJ2-3; 8 bases are shared with TRBD2. The junction had 10 bases not matched to a gene; V was cut back by 5 bases and J by 3 bases. The CDR3 contains 16 residues. Germline V gene sequence: CDR1 LNHDA, CDR2 SQIVND (reference sequence). The CDR3 protein is CASSSSVGGGTDTQYF. In DNA, the CDR3 is TGTGCCAGTAGTTCCAGTGTTGGCGGGGGGACAGATACGCAGTATTTT.

The rearrangement joins TRBV6-1 to TRBJ1-3; D gene unclear. Germline CDR1 MNHNS, CDR2 SASEGT. The V and J ends lost 2 bases and 4 bases respectively, with 6 bases between them. The CDR3 spans 13 residues. The CDR3 loop is CASSEWAGNTIYF. The CDR3 nucleotides are TGTGCCAGCAGTGAATGGGCAGGAAACACCATATATTTT.

This sequence joins TRBV9 and TRBJ1-1; 8 positions agree with TRBD1. The germline gives CDR1 SGDLS, CDR2 YYNGEE. This CDR3 is built from 14 residues. Unmatched junction bases numbered 13, after V lost 4 bases and J lost 11 bases. The CDR3 nucleotides read TGTGCCAGCAGCCCAGCCTCGGTCAGGGGGCTGGCTTTCTTT. It encodes CASSPASVRGLAFF.

In this sample, this clone turned up a few times. The chain uses TRBV6-1 and TRBJ1-1, with a possible D match to TRBD1 (6 bases). Trimming stripped 9 bases from V and 0 bases from J, with 11 bases between. In germline, CDR1 is MNHNS, CDR2 SASEGT. This CDR3 has 13 residues. The CDR3 sequence: CARIGQMNTEAFF. The CDR3 coding sequence is TGTGCCAGAATCGGACAGATGAACACTGAAGCTTTCTTT.

This clone was counted only a few times. The chain has TRBV6-4 and TRBJ2-3, with TRBD2 matching over 11 bases. After removal of 5 bases from V and 4 bases from J, the junction contained 5 bases not matched to a gene. The CDR3 totals 15 residues. In germline, CDR1 is MRHNA, CDR2 SNTAGT. The CDR3 is CASSRISGGADTQYF. DNA for the CDR3: TGTGCCAGCAGTCGCATTAGCGGGGGGGCAGATACGCAGTATTTT.

The J gene is TRBJ2-3, the V gene TRBV6-5; 9 positions match TRBD2. J was trimmed by 9 bases and V by 6 bases; bases with no gene match: 13. The CDR3 contains 15 residues. The germline V gene has CDR1 MNHEY and CDR2 SVGAGI. In nucleotides, the CDR3 is TGTGCCAGCAGCCTAGCCCTAGCGGGGCTAGGGACGCAGTATTTT. It codes for CASSLALAGLGTQYF.

The chain combines TRBV5-1 with TRBJ2-2; 11 bases match TRBD2. Germline values: CDR1 SGHRS, CDR2 YFSETQ. V gave up 4 bases and J gave up 1 base; unmatched junction bases: 3. The CDR3 covers 16 residues. This CDR3 reads CASSVTSGKNTGELFF. The CDR3 region has the DNA TGCGCCAGCAGCGTGACTAGCGGGAAGAACACCGGGGAGCTGTTTTTT.

The gene calls are TRBV7-2 and TRBJ2-3, with 9 bases fitting TRBD2. CDR1 is SGHTA and CDR2 is FQGNSA in the germline V gene. The J segment lost 8 bases and the V segment lost 1 base, leaving 7 bases of the junction unmatched. This CDR3 contains 15 residues. The CDR3 region is CASSLEASGAGTQYF. The CDR3 DNA reads TGTGCCAGCAGCTTAGAGGCTAGCGGGGCAGGTACGCAGTATTTT.

This clone was seen a single time. The junction shows a germline mismatch at one end, possibly a read error. This chain connects TRBV7-9 to TRBJ2-5, with D unclear. The CDR3 spans 12 residues. Germline V gives CDR1 SEHNR, CDR2 FQNEAQ (reference sequence). The CDR3 DNA is TGTTCCAGCACCTCCTACCCGGAGACCCAGTACTTC. It yields the protein CSSTSYPETQYF.

The chain combines TRBV9 with TRBJ1-2, with 7 bases identical to TRBD1. Trimming cost V 3 bases and J 6 bases; bases outside gene matches: 11. The germline CDR1 and CDR2 sequences are SGDLS and YYNGEE. This CDR3 spans 15 amino acids. Here the CDR3 reads CASSGSGDSIDGYTF. The CDR3 DNA reads as TGTGCCAGCAGCGGCTCTGGGGACAGTATTGATGGCTACACCTTC.

The chain joins TRBV4-3 to TRBJ2-3, with 7 bases aligning to TRBD2. Trimming removed 1 base from V and 0 bases from J; junction bases left unmatched: 13. In germline, CDR1 is LGHNA, CDR2 YSLEER. The CDR3 is 19 amino acids. CDR3: CASSQVYRRGTPSTDTQYF. DNA of the CDR3: TGCGCCAGCAGCCAAGTATATCGGCGGGGGACCCCTAGCACAGATACGCAGTATTTT.

The chain links TRBV27 to TRBJ2-1; no definite D call. V dropped 3 bases and J dropped 5 bases, with 11 bases sitting between them. Germline CDR1 is MNHEY and CDR2 is SMNVEV (reference sequence). The CDR3 extends over 14 amino acids. The CDR3 sequence is CASSFVQLNNEQFF. The DNA of the CDR3 is TGTGCCAGCAGTTTTGTACAGCTTAACAATGAGCAGTTCTTC.

V is TRBV7-2 and J is TRBJ1-5, with D unclear. CDR3 length: 13 residues. Germline CDR1 and CDR2: SGHTA and FQGNSA. V lost 2 bases and J lost 5, with 7 bases in between. The CDR3 bases are TGTGCCAGCAGCTTACTCCGGGATCAGCCCCAGCATTTT. This codes for CASSLLRDQPQHF.

This chain links TRBV5-4 with TRBJ2-7; 13 bases are shared with TRBD2. Germline V gives CDR1 SGHNT, CDR2 YYREEE (reference sequence). This CDR3 is built from 16 residues. The trim removed 0 bases at V and 1 base at J, leaving 1 base unmatched. The CDR3 DNA reads TGTGCCAGCAGCTTGGGGGGACTAGCGGGGTCCTACGAGCAGTACTTC. This translates into CASSLGGLAGSYEQYF.

The genes are TRBV9 and TRBJ2-7; no firm D call. Trimming removed 0 bases from V and 3 bases from J, with 10 bases in between. Germline V lookup: CDR1 SGDLS, CDR2 YYNGEE. The CDR3 sequence is 14 residues long. The CDR3 DNA reads as TGTGCCAGCAGCGTAGGGAGTATAAGCTACGAGCAGTACTTC. Translated, it gives CASSVGSISYEQYF.

Only a few counts were recorded for this clone. The chain combines TRBV19 with TRBJ2-5; D gene uncertain. The length of the CDR3 is 15 residues. V lost 0 bases to trimming and J lost 1 base, with 9 bases between them. Germline loops: CDR1 LNHDA, CDR2 SQIVND (reference sequence). The CDR3 nucleotides are TGTGCCAGTAGTATAGATCTTGCAGTCCAAGAGACCCAGTACTTC. Translating gives CASSIDLAVQETQYF.